What follows are 25 T cell receptor beta chains derived from one specimen sequenced in a study of monozygotic twins with inflammatory bowel disease. TCRdb reprocessed the 5' RACE reads and stores each CDR3 protein as one record, lacking DNA. Its table records approximately 390,000 distinct CDR3 sequences. The sample comprised blood. The receptor set was obtained from a human donor with ulcerative colitis or Crohn's disease, or a healthy co-twin of an affected twin (not recorded which).

The chain has TRBV7-6 and TRBJ2-1; TCRdb indicates TRBD2, and absent DNA this call remains unverified. The CDR3 runs to 13 residues. Germline V gene lookup returns CDR1 SGHVS and CDR2 FNYEAQ. The CDR3 region is CASSPDSSVRQFF.

The chain combines TRBV6-2 or TRBV6-3 with TRBJ2-3; the TRBD1 assignment by TCRdb is unverifiable without DNA. CDR1 and CDR2 (germline): MNHEY, SVGEGT. The CDR3 has 12 residues. This CDR3 reads CASSLQGITQYF.

The chain has TRBV20-1 and TRBJ1-1; TCRdb gives TRBD1 as the D gene, but with no DNA this cannot be confirmed. There are 14 residues in the CDR3. Germline values: CDR1 DFQATT, CDR2 SNEGSKA (reference sequence). The CDR3 loop is CSARGQPLGSEAFF.

The genes are TRBV18 and TRBJ2-1; TCRdb reports TRBD1, a call that lacks DNA to check it against. Germline CDR1 KGHSH, CDR2 LQKENI. The CDR3 spans 13 residues. The CDR3 sequence is CASRQGLYNEQFF.

The chain uses TRBV5-1 and TRBJ2-7; no DNA is available, so the TRBD2 call from TCRdb remains unchecked. The germline gives CDR1 SGHRS, CDR2 YFSETQ. This CDR3 contains 16 residues. CDR3 amino acids: CASADGLAGELREQYF.

CDR3 sequence reads: CASSDTRSNSGNTIYF. V and J are TRBV6-1 and TRBJ1-3. This CDR3 contains 16 residues. CDR1 MNHNS and CDR2 SASEGT come from the germline V gene.

This chain links TRBV29-1 with TRBJ2-1; there is no DNA to check the TCRdb D call of TRBD2. The length of the CDR3 is 12 residues. CDR1 and CDR2 (germline): SQVTM, ANQGSEA. The CDR3 region is CSAPDGLADRIF.

The V call is TRBV6-5, the J call TRBJ2-3; TCRdb reports TRBD1, a call that lacks DNA to check it against. This CDR3 has 15 residues. Germline CDR1 reads MNHEY; CDR2 reads SVGAGI. The CDR3 protein is CASSSAGARSDTQYF.

The chain uses TRBV4-3 and TRBJ2-3. Germline CDR1 reads LGHNA; CDR2 reads YSLEER. The CDR3 extends over 14 amino acids. CDR3 sequence reads: CASSQRLVTDTQYF.

This rearrangement joins TRBV7-2 to TRBJ2-7; checking the TCRdb D call of TRBD1 is not possible without DNA. Germline V gene data show CDR1 as SGHTA and CDR2 as FQGNSA. The CDR3 extends over 11 amino acids. The CDR3 reads CASSKDRLLSF.

The chain joins TRBV14 to TRBJ2-7; the TRBD2 assignment by TCRdb is unverifiable without DNA. Germline lookup yields CDR1 SGHDN and CDR2 FVKESK. CDR3 length equals 16 residues. The CDR3 sequence is CASSQGTGPSSYEQYF.

The CDR3 protein is CASSLRRGAGTGTDTQYF. The rearrangement joins TRBV5-1 to TRBJ2-3; TCRdb designates TRBD1, a call that cannot be tested without DNA. Germline CDR1 is SGHRS and CDR2 is YFSETQ. CDR3 size: 18 residues.

The chain carries TRBV4-3 and TRBJ1-2. CDR3 length: 14 amino acids. Germline-derived CDR1 and CDR2 are LGHNA and YSLEER. The CDR3 region is CASSQESQNYGYTF.

V usage is TRBV20-1 and J usage is TRBJ2-4; TCRdb's assignment of TRBD1 cannot be checked, as there is no DNA. The germline V gene has CDR1 DFQATT and CDR2 SNEGSKA (reference sequence). The CDR3 runs 15 residues. CDR3 amino acids: CSARVGAPAKNIQYF.

The chain carries TRBV5-6 and TRBJ2-7; the D call of TRBD1 rests on TCRdb alone, since no DNA is present to check it. Germline V lookup: CDR1 SGHDT, CDR2 YYEEEE. CDR3 length: 14 residues. The chain's CDR3 is CASSPPDSPYEQYF.

V is TRBV30 and J is TRBJ2-7. Per germline, CDR1 GTSNPN and CDR2 SVGIG (reference sequence). This CDR3 has 12 amino acids. The CDR3 is CAWSSSSYEQYF.

The chain combines TRBV5-1 with TRBJ2-1. The germline V gene encodes CDR1 SGHRS and CDR2 YFSETQ. This CDR3 region has 15 residues. CDR3 loop: CASSLSLRVWDEQFF.

The J gene is TRBJ2-1, the V gene TRBV5-1. From germline, CDR1 is SGHRS and CDR2 YFSETQ. CDR3 length: 16 residues. The CDR3 loop is CASSLVLAGTYNEQFF.

The chain carries TRBV30 and TRBJ2-5; the TRBD2 assignment by TCRdb is unverifiable without DNA. Germline V CDR1 and CDR2: GTSNPN, SVGIG (reference sequence). The CDR3 covers 14 residues. The CDR3: CAWSTGLAQETQYF.

V and J are TRBV6-4 and TRBJ2-1; TCRdb picks TRBD1, but there is no DNA to check that call. Germline CDR1 and CDR2: MRHNA and SNTAGT. This CDR3 is 16 amino acids long. CDR3 protein: CASSRGTGPGDNEQFF.

The chain has TRBV5-6 and TRBJ2-5; TCRdb picks TRBD2, but there is no DNA to check that call. The CDR3 totals 21 residues. The germline gives CDR1 SGHDT, CDR2 YYEEEE. The CDR3 here is CASSLYTSGGPYGGRQETQYF.

The V gene is TRBV7-2, the J gene TRBJ1-4. This CDR3 has 16 amino acids. Germline loops: CDR1 SGHTA, CDR2 FQGNSA. CDR3 in amino acids: CASSLASVQYNEKLFF.

V is TRBV29-1 and J is TRBJ2-1; the TRBD1 assignment by TCRdb is unverifiable without DNA. Germline V gene data show CDR1 as SQVTM and CDR2 as ANQGSEA. The CDR3 length is 13 residues. The CDR3 spells CSVRQVLYNEQFF.

The chain joins TRBV5-6 to TRBJ2-3; TCRdb's D gene call, TRBD2, goes unchecked for lack of DNA. CDR3 length: 15 amino acids. Germline CDR1 reads SGHDT; CDR2 reads YYEEEE. This CDR3 reads CASTISGSSTDTQYF.

The chain uses TRBV5-1 and TRBJ2-2. Per the germline V gene, CDR1 is SGHRS and CDR2 is YFSETQ. CDR3 size: 13 residues. CDR3 sequence reads: CASSLGASGELFF.